This entry concerns a single TCR beta chain. Its binding antigen is unknown. Qualities for individual bases were not recorded, and no much larger clone is one base off. CDR1 and CDR2 are drawn from the germline V gene: MDHEN, SYDVKM. The cysteine opens and the phenylalanine closes a CDR3 of 15 amino acids. Only CDR3 DNA remains: 45 bases, in frame from the first base. V is pared back by 3 bases and J by 5 bases, with 17 bases lying between the germline termini. Patients with autoimmune disease history or receiving systemic immunosuppression were excluded from the trial. In every dose cohort, peripheral blood was drawn for TCR sequencing at baseline, cycle 4 day 1, and cycle 7 day 1. Samples came from an open-label, multicenter, first-in-human phase I dose-escalation trial of ivuxolimab. The trial enrolled adults with locally advanced or metastatic head and neck squamous cell, hepatocellular, melanoma or renal cell carcinoma. Before TCR sequencing, CD4+ and CD8+ T cells were separately sorted from peripheral blood.

This sample was included in a study of OX40 agonist ivuxolimab in advanced cancers. Broadly, across the study: The costimulatory receptor OX40 (CD134) was targeted by ivuxolimab, a fully human IgG2 agonistic monoclonal antibody. A male proportion of 82.7% and a mean age of approximately 55 years, ranging from 23 to 79, were recorded for the dose-escalation cohort. The purpose of peripheral TCRbeta sequencing was to test whether ivuxolimab changed TCR sequence diversity and led to clonal T-cell expansion. The paper describes the monotherapy dose-escalation part (N of about 57 patients) of the phase I trial of ivuxolimab. Partial responses were achieved by three dose-escalation patients, of whom one had hepatocellular carcinoma and two had cutaneous melanoma. Prior anti-PD-1, anti-PD-L1 or anti-CTLA-4 therapy was permitted, and 30% to 50% of dose-escalation patients had received checkpoint inhibitors. Intravenous ivuxolimab was administered to patients every 2 weeks at six dose levels: 0.01, 0.1, 0.3, 1.5, 3 and 10 mg/kg. Among the roughly 52 dose-escalation patients, about 19 had hepatocellular carcinoma, 15 or so melanoma, 9 renal cell carcinoma and 9 head and neck cancer. General conclusions and limits of the study: The antigen specificity of the peripheral T cells that underwent clonal expansion was not determined. Partial responders in the 0.1-3.0 mg/kg groups had among the lowest normalized peripheral clonal expansion, especially among CD8+ T cells. Low levels of normalized T-cell clonal expansion were also shown by some nonresponding patients. On average, CD8+ T cells showed more expanded clones than CD4+ T cells after ivuxolimab. At doses of 0.1 to 3.0 mg/kg, clonal expansion of both CD4+ and CD8+ T cells in blood was seen between baseline and week 6.

Genomic DNA was isolated from the sorted cells so that the TCRbeta CDR3 region could be sequenced. The immunoSEQ Assay was used to sequence the TCRbeta CDR3 regions. As stored in TCRdb, this immuneACCESS dataset retains in-frame rearrangements with V and J assigned. A fraction of the clones does not appear; measured against another copy, unresolved V genes explain less than half of the discrepancy, and the remainder lacks a known reason. The sample table records about 17,000 clones; 65% to 80% of these occur just once. Of the sample, approximately 28% is held by the ten largest clones. Sequencing was performed on CD4+ or CD8+ T cells sorted from blood, taken in a trial of the OX40 agonist ivuxolimab. Recombination joined TRBV28 with TRBJ2-7; the D gene is unclear. This receptor was identified in an adult with an advanced solid tumor such as melanoma, head and neck, liver or kidney cancer. In nucleotide form, the sequence is TGTGCCAGCAGTTTCCCCTCAGGTGGGGTCCACGAGCAGTACTTC. It specifies CASSFPSGGVHEQYF.